This entry lists 16 T cell receptor beta chains sequenced from one sample in a study of molecular identifiers for immune sequencing clone quantification. Each CDR3 protein gets one entry after TCRdb re-called the PCR reads with MiXCR. The profile covers a few hundred thousand distinct CDR3 sequences, with roughly 24% appearing a single time and roughly 0.7% taken by the ten largest. The specimen was naive CD8+ T cells from blood, with Jurkat cell RNA spiked in. Described subset: FACS-sorted CD8+CD4-CCR7+CD45RA+ naive T cells. The source is a human donor in good health. Some libraries in this study had Jurkat cell RNA spiked in.

This clonotype was counted between two and nine times. The genes are TRBV4-2 and TRBJ2-7; TRBD1 matches 12 bases. Germline V gene data show CDR1 as LGHNA and CDR2 as YNFKEQ. The CDR3 has 18 amino acids. With V trimmed by 0 bases and J by 5 bases, 11 bases remained unmatched. The CDR3 sequence: CASSQDQGPGTGGHEQYF. CDR3 DNA: TGTGCCAGCAGCCAAGACCAGGGACCCGGGACAGGGGGCCACGAGCAGTACTTC.

This clonotype was detected many times. The gene calls are TRBV7-3 and TRBJ2-5; no firm D call. Per germline, CDR1 SGHTA and CDR2 FQGTGA. V was trimmed by 2 bases and J by 1 base, leaving 5 bases between them. The CDR3 loop spans 13 amino acids. CDR3 sequence: CASSLHSQETQYF. In DNA, the CDR3 is TGTGCCAGCAGCTTACACTCCCAAGAGACCCAGTACTTC.

About this clonotype: Mismatch with germline at one junction end may stem from a read error. V and J are TRBV7-9 and TRBJ1-4; 7 nucleotides align to TRBD1. This CDR3 is 14 amino acids long. Germline assignment: CDR1 SEHNR and CDR2 FQNEAQ (reference sequence). In DNA, the CDR3 is TGTGCCAGCAGCCCCCGGGACAGAAATGAAAAACTGTTATTT. Its translation: CASSPRDRNEKLLF.

A remark on this clonotype: This may stem from a read error, because a much larger clone lies one nucleotide away. The rearrangement uses TRBV6-7 and TRBJ1-5; D perhaps matches TRBD1 (6 bases). TRBV6-7 has ORF status, its function being uncertain. There are 16 residues in the CDR3. The CDR3 DNA reads TGTGCCAGCTGTTACTCGATGCCAGGGGCCGGTCAGCCCCAGCATTTT. Translating it yields CASCYSMPGAGQPQHF.

This clonotype came up once. The CDR3 end shows no conserved phenylalanine or tryptophan, and so a read error is likely. The chain combines TRBV7-9 with TRBJ1-1; no firm D call. Germline CDR1 SEHNR, CDR2 FQNEAQ (reference sequence). V was pared by 5 bases and J by 0 bases, with 7 bases between. The CDR3 runs 13 residues. The CDR3 sequence is CASSGPLNTEAFL. The CDR3 DNA is TGTGCCAGCAGCGGGCCTTTGAACACTGAAGCTTTCCTT.

This clonotype was recorded a few times. This CDR3 reads CASSVDITTTYEQYF. The CDR3 nucleotides are TGTGCCAGCAGCGTAGACATTACCACAACCTACGAGCAGTACTTC. The chain is built from TRBV9 and TRBJ2-7; D remains ambiguous. The CDR3 length is 15 residues. V shed 0 bases and J shed 2 bases, with 12 bases lying between them. Per germline, CDR1 SGDLS and CDR2 YYNGEE.

The CDR3 nucleotides read TGCGCCAGCAGCCCACCAATGGGCCAGAGCGAAGCTTTCTTT. This encodes CASSPPMGQSEAFF. The chain employs TRBV5-1 and TRBJ1-1, with D uncertain. The CDR3 is made up of 14 amino acids. V was clipped by 4 bases and J by 8 bases, with 18 bases between them. The germline CDR1 and CDR2 sequences are SGHRS and YFSETQ. Based on the CDR3 plus reference TRBV5-1 and TRBJ1-1, the full variable domain is KAGVTQTPRYLIKTRGQQVTLSCSPISGHRSVSWYQQTPGQGLQFLFEYFSETQRNKGNFPGRFSGRQFSNSRSEMNVSTLELGDSALYLCASSPPMGQSEAFFGQGTRLTVV.

About this clonotype: A read error is possible here, since a much larger clone lies one base away. V gene TRBV9 combines with J gene TRBJ2-3, with 7 bases lining up with TRBD2. CDR3 length: 16 amino acids. CDR1 and CDR2 from the germline V gene are SGDLS and YYNGEE. In DNA, the CDR3 is TGTGTCAGCAGCGTAGGCATTAGCGGGAGCACAGATACGCAGTATTTT. Translation: CVSSVGISGSTDTQYF.

Ten or more counts support this clonotype. The rearrangement links TRBV9 to TRBJ1-5; 8 positions match TRBD1. The CDR3 extends over 15 amino acids. After removal of 4 bases from V and 2 bases from J, the junction contained 5 bases not matched to a gene. In germline, CDR1 is SGDLS, CDR2 YYNGEE. The DNA for the CDR3 is TGTGCCAGCAGCTCAGGACAGGGCGGCAATCAGCCCCAGCATTTT. Its protein is CASSSGQGGNQPQHF.

Concerning this clonotype itself: Compared with germline, one end of the junction differs, possibly owing to a read error. The chain employs TRBV28 and TRBJ2-1; D gene ambiguous. Germline V gene sequence: CDR1 MDHEN, CDR2 SYDVKM. The CDR3 has 15 residues. In nucleotides, the CDR3 is TGTGCCAGCAGCTTATACACAGAGTCCTACGATGAGCAGTTCTTC. It codes for CASSLYTESYDEQFF.

The chain carries TRBV20-1 and TRBJ2-7; 8 nucleotides align to TRBD2. This CDR3 contains 14 residues. The V gene end was trimmed by 1 base and the J gene end by 6 bases; junction bases not matched to a gene: 8. Germline V CDR1 and CDR2: DFQATT, SNEGSKA (reference sequence). The CDR3 reads CSARVNPAGGEQYF. The CDR3 coding sequence is TGCAGTGCTAGAGTCAATCCGGCGGGGGGCGAGCAGTACTTC.

With respect to this clonotype: This could be a read error, since a much larger clone is one nucleotide away. CDR3 amino acids: CASSLTLQGKETQYF. CDR3 coding DNA: TGTGCCAGCAGTTTAACTCTACAGGGGAAAGAAACGCAGTATTTT. The J gene is TRBJ2-3, the V gene TRBV12-3 or TRBV12-4; 7 nucleotides match TRBD1. CDR3 size: 15 residues. J was trimmed by 9 bases and V by 2 bases; bases with no gene match: 11.

The chain employs TRBV6-5 and TRBJ2-1, with 8 positions matching TRBD2. CDR3 length: 17 amino acids. V trimming: 8 bases; J trimming: 0 bases; junction bases outside the gene matches: 12. Per the germline V gene, CDR1 is MNHEY and CDR2 is SVGAGI. The CDR3 coding sequence is TGTGCCAGCGGCGTCGGGTTAGCGGGGCTCTCCTACAATGAGCAGTTCTTC. This translates into CASGVGLAGLSYNEQFF.

This chain connects TRBV18 to TRBJ2-7; no clear D. The CDR3 length is 14 residues. The germline V and J ends were trimmed by 0 bases and 0 bases, with 6 bases remaining between them. The germline V gene has CDR1 KGHSH and CDR2 LQKENI. The CDR3 DNA is TGTGCCAGCTCACCACCACTTAGCTCCTACGAGCAGTACTTC. It translates to CASSPPLSSYEQYF.

This clonotype was detected a few times. Here the CDR3 reads CASSLDSGGARNEQFF. The DNA of the CDR3 is TGTGCCAGCAGCTTGGATAGCGGGGGGGCCCGGAATGAGCAGTTCTTC. The chain combines TRBV5-6 with TRBJ2-1; 11 nucleotides agree with TRBD2. The V gene end was trimmed by 0 bases and the J gene end by 7 bases; junction bases not matched to a gene: 6. Germline CDR1 is SGHDT and CDR2 is YYEEEE. The CDR3 has 16 residues.

As to this clonotype: A junction end diverges from the germline sequence, so it may reflect a read error. CDR3 protein: CAWPGPPGANVQTF. CDR3 nucleotide sequence: TGTGCCTGGCCAGGGCCCCCTGGGGCCAACGTCCAGACTTTC. This sequence joins TRBV30 and TRBJ2-6; weak D call: TRBD1 (5 bases). Germline CDR1 is GTSNPN and CDR2 is SVGIG (reference sequence). The CDR3 loop spans 14 amino acids.